The 11 T cell receptor beta chains reported below all come from one sample, sequenced in a study of regulatory T cells in long-lasting Graves disease. Investigators prepared the TCR beta libraries by applying iRepertoire HTBI primers and Arm-PCR of CDR3 regions. TCRdb processed the multiplex PCR reads anew with MiXCR; each CDR3 protein has one entry. The table records roughly 430,000 distinct CDR3 sequences, over 20% of them present only once. Time point reported: persistent/refractory GD, antithyroid drugs over 5 years with positive TRAb. The TCR library used RNA extracted from PBMCs. Specimen: peripheral blood mononuclear cells (PBMCs), collected when the disease was refractory, from a patient treated with antithyroid drugs. These receptor sequences come from a female donor with Graves disease.

Ten or more counts support this clonotype. The rearrangement joins TRBV15 to TRBJ2-5; D unresolved. CDR1 and CDR2 from the germline V gene are LNHNV and YYDKDF (reference sequence). Trimming pared 0 bases from V and 2 bases from J, leaving 1 base between. The CDR3 has 12 amino acids. Here the CDR3 reads CATSRDQETQYF. CDR3 DNA: TGTGCCACCAGCAGAGATCAAGAGACCCAGTACTTC. Full variable domain (outside the CDR3, taken from reference TRBV15 and TRBJ2-5): DAMVIQNPRYQVTQFGKPVTLSCSQTLNHNVMYWYQQKSSQAPKLLFHYYDKDFNNEADTPDNFQSRRPNTSFCFLDIRSPGLGDTAMYLCATSRDQETQYFGPGTRLLVL.

The chain uses TRBV28 and TRBJ2-3, with 12 nucleotides matching TRBD2. This CDR3 region has 17 residues. The germline gives CDR1 MDHEN, CDR2 SYDVKM. The junction had 7 bases not matched to a gene; V was cut back by 6 bases and J by 0 bases. The DNA for the CDR3 is TGTGCCAGCAGACCCTCGGGACTAGCGGGTAGCACAGATACGCAGTATTTT. It yields the protein CASRPSGLAGSTDTQYF.

V and J are TRBV28 and TRBJ1-3; D is ambiguous. The V gene lost 2 bases and the J gene lost 0 bases, with 11 bases spanning the gap. Germline V gives CDR1 MDHEN, CDR2 SYDVKM. The CDR3 has 16 amino acids. In DNA form, the CDR3 reads TGTGCCAGCAGTTTAGGGCCTCCTGTCTCTGGAAACACCATATATTTT. This translates into CASSLGPPVSGNTIYF.

This clonotype occurred many times. The chain is built from TRBV7-6 and TRBJ1-1; no reliable D call. The V and J ends lost 5 bases and 3 bases respectively, with 10 bases between them. The V gene's germline CDR1 is SGHVS and CDR2 FNYEAQ. The CDR3 spans 13 residues. For the CDR3, the DNA is TGTGCCAGCAGCGTGGGAATTCACACTGAAGCTTTCTTT. Its translation is CASSVGIHTEAFF.

In this sample, this clonotype turned up many times. V and J are TRBV2 and TRBJ1-1, with D hard to call. The CDR3 is 14 amino acids. The V gene's germline CDR1 is SNHLY and CDR2 FYNNEI. V was shortened by 8 bases and J by 3 bases, with 16 bases between the two germline ends. The CDR3 nucleotides read TGTGCCAGCGCCGATTTTCGGGCCCACACTGAAGCTTTCTTT. Translation: CASADFRAHTEAFF.

CDR3 in amino acids: CASSVEQDYYEQYF. The CDR3 nucleotides are TGTGCCAGCAGCGTAGAACAGGATTACTACGAGCAGTACTTC. This chain uses TRBV9 with TRBJ2-7, with a possible D match to TRBD1 (5 bases). The CDR3 is 14 residues long. Trimming left V 0 bases short and J 3 bases short, with 10 bases between. The germline V gene has CDR1 SGDLS and CDR2 YYNGEE.

The chain combines TRBV28 with TRBJ1-4; tentative D call: TRBD1 (5 bases). The CDR3 has 18 residues. Germline assignment: CDR1 MDHEN and CDR2 SYDVKM. Trimming cost V 8 bases and J 8 bases, with 30 bases left between them. The CDR3 DNA reads TGTGCCAGCCTTGAGACAGACCCTTCCCTCATCGGTGAGGAAAAACTGTTTTTT. This sequence encodes CASLETDPSLIGEEKLFF. The variable domain in full, with the rest retrieved from reference TRBV28 and TRBJ1-4, is DVKVTQSSRYLVKRTGEKVFLECVQDMDHENMFWYRQDPGLGLRLIYFSYDVKMKEKGDIPEGYSVSREKKERFSLILESASTNQTSMYLCASLETDPSLIGEEKLFFGSGTQLSVL.

This clonotype was observed a handful of times. V usage is TRBV18 and J usage is TRBJ2-3; D call uncertain. Looked up from germline, CDR1 is KGHSH and CDR2 is LQKENI. V lost 2 bases and J lost 1, with 7 bases in between. This CDR3 comprises 14 residues. The CDR3, as DNA: TGTGCCAGCTCACCAGGGGTCGGCACAGATACGCAGTATTTT. This sequence encodes CASSPGVGTDTQYF.

This clonotype showed up many times. The chain has TRBV6-1 and TRBJ2-2, with 9 positions matching TRBD2. The CDR3 contains 15 residues. Per germline, CDR1 MNHNS and CDR2 SASEGT. With V trimmed by 6 bases and J by 7 bases, 9 bases remained unmatched. The CDR3 DNA reads as TGTGCCAGCAGATCTAGCGGGACGGCGATCGGGGAGCTGTTTTTT. It specifies CASRSSGTAIGELFF.

This clonotype was recorded a few times. This chain links TRBV27 with TRBJ1-5; 8 nucleotides agree with TRBD1. The V and J ends lost 10 bases and 2 bases, in that order; junction bases with no gene match: 7. This CDR3 spans 14 amino acids. Germline V gene sequence: CDR1 MNHEY, CDR2 SMNVEV (reference sequence). CDR3 coding DNA: TGTGCCATTGGACAGGGAGGCGGCAATCAGCCCCAGCATTTT. As protein: CAIGQGGGNQPQHF.

The chain is built from TRBV30 and TRBJ1-1, with D unclear. V was shortened by 4 bases and J by 4 bases, with 16 bases between the two germline ends. CDR1 is GTSNPN and CDR2 is SVGIG in the germline V gene (reference sequence). This CDR3 comprises 14 residues. CDR3 coding DNA: TGTGCCTGGAATTCTTGGAACTCGGGCACTGAAGCTTTCTTT. Protein product: CAWNSWNSGTEAFF.